This T cell receptor beta chain stems from a study of CD8 T cell repertoires and HIV-1 epitope variants. About this clone itself: Its specificity is not known.

The method was immunoSEQ multiplex PCR; TCRdb's version includes in-frame clones alone and lacks a portion of them. The table records 6,000 to 8,000 clones, roughly 61% of them present only once. The source is a male donor with HIV. The sequenced material came from cultured CD8+ T cells derived from PBMCs.

The CDR3 loop reads CASSQDMSYEQYF. In nucleotides, the CDR3 is TGCGCCAGCAGCCAAGACATGTCCTACGAGCAGTACTTC. V and J are TRBV4-1 and TRBJ2-7; D uncertain. The CDR3 spans 13 residues. Germline V CDR1 and CDR2: MGHRA, YSYEKL. Trimming removed 0 bases at V and 1 base at J, with 4 bases between.